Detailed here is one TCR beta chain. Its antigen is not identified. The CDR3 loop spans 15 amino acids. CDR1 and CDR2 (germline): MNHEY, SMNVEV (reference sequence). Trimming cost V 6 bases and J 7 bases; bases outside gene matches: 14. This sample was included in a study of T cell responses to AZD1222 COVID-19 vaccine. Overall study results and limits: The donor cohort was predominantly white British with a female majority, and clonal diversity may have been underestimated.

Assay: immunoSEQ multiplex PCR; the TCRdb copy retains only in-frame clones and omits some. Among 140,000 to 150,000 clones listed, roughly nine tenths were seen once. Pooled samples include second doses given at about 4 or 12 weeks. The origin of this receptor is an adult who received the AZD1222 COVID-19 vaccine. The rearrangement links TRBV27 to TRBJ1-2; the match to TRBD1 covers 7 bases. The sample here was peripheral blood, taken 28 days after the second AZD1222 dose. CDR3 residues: CASRQYLTGTSGYTF. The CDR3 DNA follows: TGTGCCAGCAGACAATACCTGACAGGGACGTCTGGCTACACCTTC.